The TCR beta chain under discussion was sequenced for a study of blood T cell repertoires in COVID-19. About the study: Specimens from acute and convalescent COVID-19 originated in the United States, Italy and Spain.

Study processing details: Amplified reference gene primers provided the basis for estimating nucleated cell counts. Data came from immunoSEQ multiplex PCR; TCRdb stores just in-frame clones and leaves some out. That table supplies the V and J calls and clone size; D and trimming were determined from the DNA. The sample carries 90,000 to 130,000 clones, around three quarters recorded once. This CDR3 region has 15 residues. With 6 bases clipped from V and 4 bases from J, the junction kept 8 bases outside the gene matches. Germline loops: CDR1 MNHEY, CDR2 SVGAGI. The sequence came from a woman aged 60-75 years with acute or convalescent COVID-19. Sequences were obtained from peripheral blood. The chain uses TRBV6-5 and TRBJ1-2; 10 nucleotides match TRBD1. The CDR3 is CASRPDRGRSYGYTF. In DNA, the CDR3 is TGTGCCAGCAGACCTGACAGGGGGCGAAGCTATGGCTACACCTTC.